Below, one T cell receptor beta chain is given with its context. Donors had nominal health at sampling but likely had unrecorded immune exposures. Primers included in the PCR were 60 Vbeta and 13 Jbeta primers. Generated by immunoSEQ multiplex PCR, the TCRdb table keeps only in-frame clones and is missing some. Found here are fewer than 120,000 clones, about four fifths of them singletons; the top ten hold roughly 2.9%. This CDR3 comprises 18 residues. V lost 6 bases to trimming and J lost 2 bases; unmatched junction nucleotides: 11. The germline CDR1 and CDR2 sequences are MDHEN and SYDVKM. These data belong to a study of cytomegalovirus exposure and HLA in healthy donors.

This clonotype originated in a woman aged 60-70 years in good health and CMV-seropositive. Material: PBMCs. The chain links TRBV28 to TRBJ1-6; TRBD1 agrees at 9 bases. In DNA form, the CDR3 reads TGTGCCAGCAGAGTCCCGGGACAGGGAAGTCCCTATAATTCACCCCTCCACTTT. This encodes CASRVPGQGSPYNSPLHF. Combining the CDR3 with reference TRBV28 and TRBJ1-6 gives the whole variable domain DVKVTQSSRYLVKRTGEKVFLECVQDMDHENMFWYRQDPGLGLRLIYFSYDVKMKEKGDIPEGYSVSREKKERFSLILESASTNQTSMYLCASRVPGQGSPYNSPLHFGNGTRLTVT.